Here is one T cell receptor (beta chain) with its context. Its antigen is currently unknown. Documented time point: cycle 4 day 1 (C4D1), after less than 7 weeks of nivolumab. Every single patient, without exception, relapsed after autologous stem cell transplantation, and brentuximab vedotin exposure varied. This sample was included in a study of PD-1 blockade in classical Hodgkin lymphoma. About the research overall: The patients were dosed with nivolumab 3 mg/kg, infused intravenously every 2 weeks. Study outcomes and limitations: Complete responders' baseline diversity resembled that of newly diagnosed patients. At C4D1, TCR diversity had climbed significantly for CD4+ cells, though not for CD8+ cells.

Clones were sequenced by immunoSEQ multiplex PCR, and TCRdb holds only the in-frame ones, with some missing. This sample has 75,000 to 100,000 clones, with 90% to 95% found just once. CDR3 length: 17 residues. Trimming removed 6 bases from V and 0 bases from J; junction bases left unmatched: 7. The germline gives CDR1 MNHEY, CDR2 SMNVEV (reference sequence). The sequencing used peripheral blood mononuclear cells (PBMCs), collected before the fourth cycle of nivolumab. The chain uses TRBV27 and TRBJ2-6; TRBD1 agrees at 8 bases. The receptor's source is a human donor with classical Hodgkin lymphoma. The CDR3 DNA follows: TGTGCCAGCAGGACCGGGACAGGCGGCTCTGGGGCCAACGTCCTGACTTTC. As protein: CASRTGTGGSGANVLTF.